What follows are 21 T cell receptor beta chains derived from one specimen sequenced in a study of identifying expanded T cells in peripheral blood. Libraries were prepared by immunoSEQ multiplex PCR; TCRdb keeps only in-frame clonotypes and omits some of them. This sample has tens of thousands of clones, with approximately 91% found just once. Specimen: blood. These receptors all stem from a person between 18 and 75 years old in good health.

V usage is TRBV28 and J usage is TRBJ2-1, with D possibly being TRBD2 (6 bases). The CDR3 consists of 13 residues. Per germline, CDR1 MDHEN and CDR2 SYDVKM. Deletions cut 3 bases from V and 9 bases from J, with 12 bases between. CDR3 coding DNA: TGTGCCAGCAGTTTGGGGCTAGCGCCTGAGCAGTTCTTC. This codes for CASSLGLAPEQFF.

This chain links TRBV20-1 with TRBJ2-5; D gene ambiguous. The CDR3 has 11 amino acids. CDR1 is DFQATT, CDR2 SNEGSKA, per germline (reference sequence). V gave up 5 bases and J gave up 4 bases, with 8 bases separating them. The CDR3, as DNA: TGCAGTGCTGGGCCTCGAGAGACCCAGTACTTC. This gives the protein CSAGPRETQYF.

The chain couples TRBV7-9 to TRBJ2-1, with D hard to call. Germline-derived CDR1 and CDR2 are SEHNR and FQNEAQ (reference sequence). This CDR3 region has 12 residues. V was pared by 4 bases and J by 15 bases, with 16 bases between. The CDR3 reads CASSSYTIIGFF. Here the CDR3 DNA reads TGTGCCAGCAGCTCTTATACGATTATAGGGTTCTTC.

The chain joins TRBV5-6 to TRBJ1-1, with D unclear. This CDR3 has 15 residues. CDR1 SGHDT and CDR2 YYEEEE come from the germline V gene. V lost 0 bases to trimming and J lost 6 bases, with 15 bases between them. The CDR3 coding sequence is TGTGCCAGCAGCTTGGTCCTAACCGGGTACGCTGAAGCTTTCTTT. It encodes CASSLVLTGYAEAFF. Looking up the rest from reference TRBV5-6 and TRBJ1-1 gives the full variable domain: DAGVTQSPTHLIKTRGQQVTLRCSPKSGHDTVSWYQQALGQGPQFIFQYYEEEERQRGNFPDRFSGHQFPNYSSELNVNALLLGDSALYLCASSLVLTGYAEAFFGQGTRLTVV.

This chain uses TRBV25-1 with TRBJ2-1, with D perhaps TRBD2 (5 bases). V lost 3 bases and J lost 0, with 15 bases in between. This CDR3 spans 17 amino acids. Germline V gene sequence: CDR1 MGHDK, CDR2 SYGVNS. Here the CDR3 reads CASSDPPGTASYNEQFF. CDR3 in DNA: TGTGCCAGCAGTGACCCCCCGGGAACGGCCTCCTACAATGAGCAGTTCTTC.

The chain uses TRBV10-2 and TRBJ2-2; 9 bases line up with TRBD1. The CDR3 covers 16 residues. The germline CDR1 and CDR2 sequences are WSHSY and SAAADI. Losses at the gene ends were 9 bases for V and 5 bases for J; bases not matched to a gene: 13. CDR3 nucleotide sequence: TGCGCCAGGGCAGAGGCCGGGACAGGGCGGACCGGGGAGCTGTTTTTT. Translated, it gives CARAEAGTGRTGELFF.

The CDR3 reads CASSQGGNQPQHF. The CDR3 DNA reads as TGTGCCAGCAGCCAAGGGGGAAATCAGCCCCAGCATTTT. The chain is built from TRBV4-2 and TRBJ1-5; D uncertain. The CDR3 contains 13 residues. Trimming pared 1 base from V and 4 bases from J, leaving 5 bases between. Germline loops: CDR1 LGHNA, CDR2 YNFKEQ.

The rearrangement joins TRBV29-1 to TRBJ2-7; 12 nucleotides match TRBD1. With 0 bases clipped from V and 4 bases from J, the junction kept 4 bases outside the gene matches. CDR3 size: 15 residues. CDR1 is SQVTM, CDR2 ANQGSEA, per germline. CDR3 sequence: CSVEDRDRGLYEQYF. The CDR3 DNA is TGCAGCGTTGAAGATCGGGACAGGGGGCTGTACGAGCAGTACTTC.

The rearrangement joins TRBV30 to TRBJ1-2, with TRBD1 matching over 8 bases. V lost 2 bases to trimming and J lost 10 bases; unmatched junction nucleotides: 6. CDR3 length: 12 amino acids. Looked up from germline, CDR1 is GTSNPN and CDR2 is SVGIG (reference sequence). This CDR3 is CAWSPTGVDYTF. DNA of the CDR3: TGTGCCTGGAGTCCGACAGGGGTTGACTACACCTTC.

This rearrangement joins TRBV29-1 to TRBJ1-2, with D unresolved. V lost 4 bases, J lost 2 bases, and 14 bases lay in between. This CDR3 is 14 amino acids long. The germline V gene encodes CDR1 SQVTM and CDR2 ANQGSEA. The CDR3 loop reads CSVVLGPGNYGYTF. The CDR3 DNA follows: TGCAGCGTTGTATTGGGCCCAGGCAACTATGGCTACACCTTC.

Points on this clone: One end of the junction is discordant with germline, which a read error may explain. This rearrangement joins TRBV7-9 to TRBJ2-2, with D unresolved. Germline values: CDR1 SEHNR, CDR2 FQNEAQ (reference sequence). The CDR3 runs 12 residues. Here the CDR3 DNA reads TGTGCCAACAGCCTTGAGGTGGGGGAGCTGTTTTTT. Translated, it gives CANSLEVGELFF.

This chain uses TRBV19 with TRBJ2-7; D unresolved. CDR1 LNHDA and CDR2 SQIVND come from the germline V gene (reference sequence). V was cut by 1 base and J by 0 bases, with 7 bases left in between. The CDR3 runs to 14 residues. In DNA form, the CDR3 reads TGTGCCAGTAGTATAGCATCCACCTCCTACGAGCAGTACTTC. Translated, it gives CASSIASTSYEQYF.

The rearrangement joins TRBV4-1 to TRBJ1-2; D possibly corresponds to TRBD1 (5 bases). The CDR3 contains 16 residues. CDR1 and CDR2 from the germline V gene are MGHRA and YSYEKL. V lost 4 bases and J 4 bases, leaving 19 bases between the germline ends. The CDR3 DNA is TGCGCCAGCAGCCCCACCTGGGACCGATCCCCCTATGGCTACACCTTC. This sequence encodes CASSPTWDRSPYGYTF.

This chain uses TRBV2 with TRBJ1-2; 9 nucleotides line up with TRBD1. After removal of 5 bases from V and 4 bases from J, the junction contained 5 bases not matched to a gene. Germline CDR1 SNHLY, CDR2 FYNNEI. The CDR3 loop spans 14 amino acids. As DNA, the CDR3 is TGTGCCAGCAGTAACCGGGACAGGGCCTATGGCTACACCTTC. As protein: CASSNRDRAYGYTF.

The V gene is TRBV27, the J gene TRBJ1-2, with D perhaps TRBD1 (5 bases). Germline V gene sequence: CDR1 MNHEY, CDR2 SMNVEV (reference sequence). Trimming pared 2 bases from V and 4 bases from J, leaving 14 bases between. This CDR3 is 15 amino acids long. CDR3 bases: TGTGCCAGCAGTTTAGTCAGTACAGGAGCCTATGGCTACACCTTC. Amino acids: CASSLVSTGAYGYTF.

CDR3 nucleotides: TGTGCCAGCAGCCGCCGGGACAGCTATGGCTACACCTTC. Its translation is CASSRRDSYGYTF. The rearrangement uses TRBV5-6 and TRBJ1-2, with 7 positions matching TRBD1. V gave up 4 bases and J gave up 4 bases; unmatched junction bases: 4. Germline V gene data show CDR1 as SGHDT and CDR2 as YYEEEE. This CDR3 contains 13 residues.

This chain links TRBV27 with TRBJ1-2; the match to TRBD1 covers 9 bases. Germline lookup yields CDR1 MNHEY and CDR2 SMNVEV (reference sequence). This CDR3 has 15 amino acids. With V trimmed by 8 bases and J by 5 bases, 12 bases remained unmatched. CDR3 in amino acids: CASSPGGQGTYGYTF. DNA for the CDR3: TGTGCCAGCTCCCCGGGGGGACAGGGCACTTATGGCTACACCTTC.

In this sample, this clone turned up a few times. The CDR3 nucleotides read TGTGCCAGCAGTTCGAGACAGGGAAAGGCTTATGGCTACACCTTC. It yields the protein CASSSRQGKAYGYTF. The chain employs TRBV7-9 and TRBJ1-2; TRBD1 agrees at 7 bases. Germline assignment: CDR1 SEHNR and CDR2 FQNEAQ (reference sequence). The CDR3 is 15 residues long. V lost 6 bases, J lost 5 bases, and 12 bases stayed unmatched.

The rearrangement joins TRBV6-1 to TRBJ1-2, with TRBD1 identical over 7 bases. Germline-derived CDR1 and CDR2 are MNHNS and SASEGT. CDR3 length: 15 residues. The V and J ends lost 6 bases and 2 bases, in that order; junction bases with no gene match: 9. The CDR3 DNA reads TGTGCCAGCAGGCCGCGTAGGGGGCTCAACTATGGCTACACCTTC. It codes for CASRPRRGLNYGYTF.

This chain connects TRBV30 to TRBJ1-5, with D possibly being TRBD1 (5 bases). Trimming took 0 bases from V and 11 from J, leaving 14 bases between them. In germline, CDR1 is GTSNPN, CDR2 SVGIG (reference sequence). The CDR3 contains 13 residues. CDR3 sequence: CAWSVGGSSAQHF. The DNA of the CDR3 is TGTGCCTGGAGTGTTGGGGGGTCCTCAGCCCAGCATTTT.

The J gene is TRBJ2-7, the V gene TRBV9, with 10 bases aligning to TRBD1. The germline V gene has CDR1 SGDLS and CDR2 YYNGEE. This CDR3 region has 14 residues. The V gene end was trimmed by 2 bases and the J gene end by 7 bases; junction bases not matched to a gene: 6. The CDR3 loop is CASSVDRGPWEQYF. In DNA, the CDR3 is TGTGCCAGCAGCGTTGACAGGGGGCCTTGGGAGCAGTACTTC.